Below are 13 T cell receptor beta chains sequenced from a single sample in a study of blood T cell repertoires in COVID-19. The protocol was immunoSEQ multiplex PCR, while the TCRdb copy is restricted to in-frame clones and leaves out a portion. The table lists approximately 170,000 clones, 75% to 90% of them singletons. Material for sequencing was peripheral blood. Receptor source: a human donor in a cohort sampled during active COVID-19.

The rearrangement joins TRBV19 to TRBJ2-2, with D perhaps matching TRBD2 (6 bases). CDR3 length: 15 amino acids. Trimming shortened V by 3 bases and J by 6 bases, and 14 bases separated the two germline ends. Per germline, CDR1 LNHDA and CDR2 SQIVND (reference sequence). The CDR3 bases are TGTGCCAGTAGTATGGGGCCAAGGGACTCCGGGGAGCTGTTTTTT. Translation gives CASSMGPRDSGELFF.

This chain joins TRBV3-1 (or the pseudogene TRBV3-2) and TRBJ1-1; tentatively, D is TRBD1 (6 bases). CDR3 size: 16 residues. CDR1 and CDR2 from the germline V gene are LGHDT and YNNKEL (reference sequence). The V and J ends lost 4 bases and 0 bases respectively, with 15 bases between them. In DNA, the CDR3 is TGTGCCAGCAGCCCCCTTCAGGACAGATTGAACACTGAAGCTTTCTTT. Amino acids: CASSPLQDRLNTEAFF.

This clone was seen more than once but under ten times. J is TRBJ2-7 and V is TRBV7-2; perhaps TRBD1 as D (5 bases). CDR3 size: 14 residues. From germline, CDR1 is SGHTA and CDR2 FQGNSA. The V end was cut by 5 bases, the J end by 5 bases, with 16 bases between. In nucleotides, the CDR3 is TGTGCCAGCAGCAGCAGGGTATTTGGGAACGAGCAGTACTTC. Translating it yields CASSSRVFGNEQYF.

J is TRBJ1-1 and V is TRBV7-2; D gene unclear. CDR3 size: 13 residues. Germline V gene sequence: CDR1 SGHTA, CDR2 FQGNSA. V was pared by 3 bases and J by 3 bases, with 8 bases between. CDR3: CASSLKGDTEAFF. DNA of the CDR3: TGTGCCAGCAGCTTGAAGGGAGACACTGAAGCTTTCTTT.

The chain has TRBV27 and TRBJ1-5; possibly TRBD1 for D (5 bases). Trimming took off 6 bases at V and 7 bases at J, with 19 bases between the two ends. Looked up from germline, CDR1 is MNHEY and CDR2 is SMNVEV (reference sequence). This CDR3 spans 15 amino acids. The DNA for the CDR3 is TGTGCCAGCAGCTTGGGGGGGGGAGCAGGGCAGCCCCAGCATTTT. Translation gives CASSLGGGAGQPQHF.

The chain carries TRBV3-1 (or the pseudogene TRBV3-2) and TRBJ2-5; tentative D call: TRBD2 (7 bases). With 2 bases removed from V and 3 bases from J, the gap between germline ends came to 10 bases. Germline CDR1 is LGHDT and CDR2 is YNNKEL (reference sequence). This CDR3 spans 14 amino acids. The DNA for the CDR3 is TGTGCCAGCAGCCAAAGGGGGGGCAAAGAGACCCAGTACTTC. Residues: CASSQRGGKETQYF.

The J gene is TRBJ1-2, the V gene TRBV29-1; no reliable D call. The V end was cut by 0 bases, the J end by 7 bases, with 12 bases between. Germline V gene data show CDR1 as SQVTM and CDR2 as ANQGSEA. The CDR3 runs 13 residues. CDR3 DNA sequence: TGCAGCGTTGAAGATACCGGAGGTGGTGGCTACACCTTC. Amino acids: CSVEDTGGGGYTF. Based on the CDR3 plus reference TRBV29-1 and TRBJ1-2, the full variable domain is SAVISQKPSRDICQRGTSLTIQCQVDSQVTMMFWYRQQPGQSLTLIATANQGSEATYESGFVIDKFPISRPNLTFSTLTVSNMSPEDSSIYLCSVEDTGGGGYTFGSGTRLTVV.

The rearrangement uses TRBV5-1 and TRBJ1-6; no reliable D call. Germline V gene lookup returns CDR1 SGHRS and CDR2 YFSETQ. There are 15 residues in the CDR3. V lost 0 bases and J lost 7, with 11 bases in between. CDR3 coding DNA: TGCGCCAGCAGCTTGGTATGGACTCCCAATTCACCCCTCCACTTT. Protein sequence: CASSLVWTPNSPLHF.

The chain links TRBV7-6 to TRBJ2-4, with 7 bases that match TRBD2. V lost 8 bases and J lost 7; bases outside the gene matches: 5. CDR1 and CDR2 from the germline V gene are SGHVS and FNYEAQ. CDR3 length: 12 amino acids. CDR3 in amino acids: CASGGVGNIQYF. The CDR3 nucleotides read TGTGCCAGCGGGGGGGTCGGGAACATTCAGTACTTC.

The rearrangement uses TRBV10-3 and TRBJ1-5; maybe TRBD1 (6 bases). The ends were cut back, 4 bases at V and 5 bases at J, with 21 bases in the middle. The length of the CDR3 is 17 residues. Germline CDR1 ENHRY, CDR2 SYGVKD. The CDR3 loop is CAISVSQQTEGDQPQHF. CDR3 bases: TGTGCCATCAGTGTTAGCCAACAGACTGAGGGGGATCAGCCCCAGCATTTT.

The chain employs TRBV10-3 and TRBJ2-5; 15 bases match TRBD2. Losses at the gene ends were 0 bases for V and 4 bases for J; bases not matched to a gene: 6. The CDR3 length is 18 residues. Germline V gene data show CDR1 as ENHRY and CDR2 as SYGVKD. The DNA for the CDR3 is TGTGCCATCAGTGAGTCGATGGGACTAGCGGGAGGCCGAGAGACCCAGTACTTC. As protein: CAISESMGLAGGRETQYF.

The chain joins TRBV4-1 to TRBJ2-7; 8 bases map to TRBD2. With 0 bases clipped from V and 4 bases from J, the junction kept 11 bases outside the gene matches. This CDR3 has 17 amino acids. Germline assignment: CDR1 MGHRA and CDR2 YSYEKL. The CDR3 loop is CASSQETSRTSKYEQYF. Written as DNA, the CDR3 is TGCGCCAGCAGCCAAGAAACGTCGCGGACTAGCAAATACGAGCAGTACTTC.

This chain links TRBV7-9 with TRBJ2-5, with TRBD1 as a possible D gene (7 bases). Germline CDR1 SEHNR, CDR2 FQNEAQ (reference sequence). CDR3 length: 15 amino acids. V lost 5 bases and J lost 2, with 15 bases in between. This CDR3 is CASSLQGGPQETQYF. The CDR3 DNA sequence: TGTGCCAGCAGCCTCCAGGGGGGCCCACAAGAGACCCAGTACTTC.